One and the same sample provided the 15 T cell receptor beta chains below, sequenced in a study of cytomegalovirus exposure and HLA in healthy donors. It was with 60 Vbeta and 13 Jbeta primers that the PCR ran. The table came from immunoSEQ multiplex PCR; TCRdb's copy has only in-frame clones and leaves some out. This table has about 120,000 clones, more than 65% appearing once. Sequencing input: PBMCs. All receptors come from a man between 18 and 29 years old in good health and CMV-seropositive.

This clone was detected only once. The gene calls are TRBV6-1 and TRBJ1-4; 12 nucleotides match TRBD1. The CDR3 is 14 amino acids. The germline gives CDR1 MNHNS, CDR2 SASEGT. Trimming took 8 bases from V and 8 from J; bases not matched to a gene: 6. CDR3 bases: TGTGCCAGCCTCACCGGGACAGGGGGCGAAAAACTGTTTTTT. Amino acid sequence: CASLTGTGGEKLFF.

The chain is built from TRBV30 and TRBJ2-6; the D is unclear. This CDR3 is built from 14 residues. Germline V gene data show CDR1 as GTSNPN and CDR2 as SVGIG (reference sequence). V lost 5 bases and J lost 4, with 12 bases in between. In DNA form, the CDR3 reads TGTGCCTGGTCAAACATGTTAGGGGCCAACGTCCTGACTTTC. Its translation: CAWSNMLGANVLTF.

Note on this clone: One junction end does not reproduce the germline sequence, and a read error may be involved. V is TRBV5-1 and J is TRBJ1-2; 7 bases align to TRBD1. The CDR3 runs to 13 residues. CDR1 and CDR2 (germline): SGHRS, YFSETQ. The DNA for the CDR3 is TGCGCCAGCAGCTTGGCACAGGGGTATGACTACACCTTC. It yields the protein CASSLAQGYDYTF.

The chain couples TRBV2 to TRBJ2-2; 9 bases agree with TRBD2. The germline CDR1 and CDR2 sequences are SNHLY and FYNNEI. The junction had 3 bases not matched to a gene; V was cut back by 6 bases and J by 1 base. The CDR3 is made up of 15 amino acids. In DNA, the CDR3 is TGTGCCAGCAGGGCGACTAGCGGGAACACCGGGGAGCTGTTTTTT. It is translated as CASRATSGNTGELFF.

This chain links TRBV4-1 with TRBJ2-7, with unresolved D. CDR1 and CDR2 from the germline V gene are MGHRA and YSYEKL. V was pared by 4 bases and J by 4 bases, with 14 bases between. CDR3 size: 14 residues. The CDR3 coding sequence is TGCGCCAGCAGCCCATACGGAGACGGGTACGAGCAGTACTTC. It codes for CASSPYGDGYEQYF.

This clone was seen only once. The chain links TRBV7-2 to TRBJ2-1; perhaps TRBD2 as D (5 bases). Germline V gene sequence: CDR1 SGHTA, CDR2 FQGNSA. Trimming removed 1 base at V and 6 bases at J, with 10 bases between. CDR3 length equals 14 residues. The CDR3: CASSLELASNEQFF. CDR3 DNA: TGTGCCAGCAGCTTAGAGCTAGCAAGCAATGAGCAGTTCTTC. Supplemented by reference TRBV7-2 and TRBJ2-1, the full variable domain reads GAGVSQSPSNKVTEKGKDVELRCDPISGHTALYWYRQSLGQGLEFLIYFQGNSAPDKSGLPSDRFSAERTGGSVSTLTIQRTQQEDSAVYLCASSLELASNEQFFGPGTRLTVL.

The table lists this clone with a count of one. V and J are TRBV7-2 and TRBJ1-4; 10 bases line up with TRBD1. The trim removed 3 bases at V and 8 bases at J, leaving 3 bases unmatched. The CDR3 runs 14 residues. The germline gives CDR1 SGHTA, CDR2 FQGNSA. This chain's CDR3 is CASSFGTGDEKLFF. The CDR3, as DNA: TGTGCCAGCAGCTTCGGGACAGGGGACGAAAAACTGTTTTTT.

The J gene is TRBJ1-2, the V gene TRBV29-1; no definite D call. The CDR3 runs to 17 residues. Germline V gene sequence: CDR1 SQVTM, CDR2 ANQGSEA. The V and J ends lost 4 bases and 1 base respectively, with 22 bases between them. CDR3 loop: CSVAPLGYREVNYGYTF. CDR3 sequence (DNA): TGCAGCGTTGCGCCCTTGGGATACCGGGAGGTTAACTATGGCTACACCTTC.

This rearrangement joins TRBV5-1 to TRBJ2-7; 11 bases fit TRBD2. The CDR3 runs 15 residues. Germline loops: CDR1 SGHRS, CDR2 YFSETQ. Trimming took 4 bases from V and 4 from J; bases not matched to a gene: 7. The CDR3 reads CASSPNSGRGYEQYF. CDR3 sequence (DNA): TGCGCCAGCAGCCCAAATAGCGGGAGGGGGTACGAGCAGTACTTC.

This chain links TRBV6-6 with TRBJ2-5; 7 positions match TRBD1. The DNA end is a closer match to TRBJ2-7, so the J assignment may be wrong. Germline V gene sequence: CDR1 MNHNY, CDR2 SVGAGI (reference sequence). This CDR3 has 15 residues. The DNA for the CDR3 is TGTGCCAGCAGTTATTTGGCAGGGGGATACTACGAGCAGTACTTC. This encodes CASSYLAGGYYEQYF.

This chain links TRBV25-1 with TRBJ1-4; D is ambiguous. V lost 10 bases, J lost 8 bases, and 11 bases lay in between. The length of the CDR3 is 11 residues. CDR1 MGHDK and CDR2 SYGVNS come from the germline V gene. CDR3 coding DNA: TGTGCCACTTTTTCAGAAGAAAAACTGTTTTTT. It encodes CATFSEEKLFF.

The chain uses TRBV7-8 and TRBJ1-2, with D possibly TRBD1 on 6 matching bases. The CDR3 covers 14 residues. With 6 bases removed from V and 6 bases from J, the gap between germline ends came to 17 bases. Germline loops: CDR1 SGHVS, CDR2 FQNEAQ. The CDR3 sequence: CASSYRVNFDGYTF. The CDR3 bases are TGTGCCAGCAGTTACAGGGTTAATTTCGATGGCTACACCTTC.

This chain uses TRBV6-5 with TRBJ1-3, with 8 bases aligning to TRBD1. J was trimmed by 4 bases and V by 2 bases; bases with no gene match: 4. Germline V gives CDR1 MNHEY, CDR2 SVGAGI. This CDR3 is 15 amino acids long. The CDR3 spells CASSYVRGLGNTIYF. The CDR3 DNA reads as TGTGCCAGCAGTTACGTCAGGGGGCTCGGAAACACCATATATTTT.

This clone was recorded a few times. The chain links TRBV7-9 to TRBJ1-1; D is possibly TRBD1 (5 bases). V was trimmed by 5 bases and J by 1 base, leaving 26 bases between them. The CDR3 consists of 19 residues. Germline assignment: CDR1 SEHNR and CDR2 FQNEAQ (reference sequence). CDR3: CASSPTSTEWGVRNTEAFF. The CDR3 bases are TGTGCCAGCAGCCCCACGTCGACAGAATGGGGCGTCCGGAACACTGAAGCTTTCTTT.

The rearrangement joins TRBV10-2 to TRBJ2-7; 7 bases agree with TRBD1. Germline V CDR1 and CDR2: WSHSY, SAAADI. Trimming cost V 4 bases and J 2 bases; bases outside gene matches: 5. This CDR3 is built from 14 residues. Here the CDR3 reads CASSVGTAAYEQYF. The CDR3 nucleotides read TGCGCCAGCAGTGTGGGGACAGCCGCCTACGAGCAGTACTTC.